The next 16 T cell receptor beta chains were all read from a single sample in a study of blood T cell repertoires in COVID-19. Using immunoSEQ multiplex PCR, the repertoire was profiled, and TCRdb retains in-frame clones only, with some absent. The sample yields about 48,000 clones, roughly 84% seen once. Sequenced sample: peripheral blood. The receptors were sampled from a man between 65 and 80 years old with acute or convalescent COVID-19.

This chain connects TRBV7-2 to TRBJ2-1, with a weak D call TRBD1 (6 bases). CDR1 is SGHTA, CDR2 FQGNSA, per germline. This CDR3 is 15 amino acids long. With 1 base removed from V and 6 bases from J, the gap between germline ends came to 13 bases. The CDR3: CASSLGQTGFNEQFF. For the CDR3, the DNA is TGTGCCAGCAGCTTAGGTCAGACAGGTTTCAATGAGCAGTTCTTC.

This clone was found once. The V and J genes are TRBV12-3 or TRBV12-4 and TRBJ1-4; D is unclear. V lost 3 bases to trimming and J lost 8 bases, with 4 bases between them. This CDR3 region has 11 residues. The DNA for the CDR3 is TGTGCCAGCAGTTTGGAGGAAAAACTGTTTTTT. Encoded protein: CASSLEEKLFF.

This chain connects TRBV9 to TRBJ1-4, with TRBD1 identical over 7 bases. J was trimmed by 8 bases and V by 4 bases; bases with no gene match: 11. In germline, CDR1 is SGDLS, CDR2 YYNGEE. The CDR3 is 15 residues long. Here the CDR3 DNA reads TGTGCCAGCAGCTATCTTGGACAGGAGGGGGAAAAACTGTTTTTT. This translates into CASSYLGQEGEKLFF. The full variable domain, completed using reference TRBV9 and TRBJ1-4, is DSGVTQTPKHLITATGQRVTLRCSPRSGDLSVYWYQQSLDQGLQFLIQYYNGEERAKGNILERFSAQQFPDLHSELNLSSLELGDSALYFCASSYLGQEGEKLFFGSGTQLSVL.

The chain carries TRBV12-1 and TRBJ2-7; TRBD1 reflects the table's D call only, with no check against the DNA. TRBV12-1 is deemed a pseudogene. The CDR3 is 18 amino acids. In DNA form, the CDR3 reads TGTGCCAGCCGGACCTGGGACAGAGGCCATGTGCCTATCTACGAGCAGTACTTC. Amino acids: CASRTWDRGHVPIYEQYF.

This clone was seen a single time. The V and J genes are TRBV28 and TRBJ2-2; 10 bases line up with TRBD1. This CDR3 spans 16 amino acids. CDR1 and CDR2 (germline): MDHEN, SYDVKM. V trimming: 3 bases; J trimming: 7 bases; junction bases outside the gene matches: 8. This CDR3 reads CASSFAGTGDIGELFF. CDR3 coding DNA: TGTGCCAGCAGTTTCGCCGGGACAGGGGATATCGGGGAGCTGTTTTTT. The whole variable domain, filled in from reference TRBV28 and TRBJ2-2, reads DVKVTQSSRYLVKRTGEKVFLECVQDMDHENMFWYRQDPGLGLRLIYFSYDVKMKEKGDIPEGYSVSREKKERFSLILESASTNQTSMYLCASSFAGTGDIGELFFGEGSRLTVL.

This chain uses TRBV28 with TRBJ1-4; D is undetermined. From germline, CDR1 is MDHEN and CDR2 SYDVKM. The CDR3 contains 13 residues. Trimming took 4 bases from V and 6 from J, leaving 9 bases between them. CDR3 in DNA: TGTGCCAGCAGTTCCTCCGTTGATGAAAAACTGTTTTTT. Translated: CASSSSVDEKLFF.

The gene calls are TRBV18 and TRBJ1-3; 7 positions match TRBD1. The CDR3 sequence is 14 residues long. Germline trimming cut 2 bases from V and 3 bases from J; bases unmatched to any gene: 1. The V gene's germline CDR1 is KGHSH and CDR2 LQKENI. The CDR3 loop is CASSPRQGGNTIYF. The CDR3 DNA is TGTGCCAGCTCACCAAGACAGGGTGGAAACACCATATATTTT.

The genes are TRBV4-2 and TRBJ1-2, with D perhaps matching TRBD1 (6 bases). Germline CDR1 is LGHNA and CDR2 is YNFKEQ. The length of the CDR3 is 17 residues. V lost 0 bases to trimming and J lost 4 bases, with 18 bases between them. Here the CDR3 DNA reads TGTGCCAGCAGCCAAGATCTTGGGGGAGGGGGTGCCTATGGCTACACCTTC. Translated: CASSQDLGGGGAYGYTF.

The chain uses TRBV3-1 (or the pseudogene TRBV3-2) and TRBJ2-7; the match to TRBD1 covers 7 bases. Per germline, CDR1 LGHDT and CDR2 YNNKEL (reference sequence). J was trimmed by 4 bases and V by 4 bases; bases with no gene match: 19. CDR3 length equals 18 residues. The CDR3 here is CASSLSGPGQTKGYEQYF. The CDR3 DNA reads TGTGCCAGCAGCCTAAGTGGCCCGGGACAGACGAAAGGATACGAGCAGTACTTC.

This clone was counted a few times. The chain joins TRBV6-5 to TRBJ2-2; TRBD1 matches 9 bases. Germline V gene sequence: CDR1 MNHEY, CDR2 SVGAGI. The CDR3 has 15 amino acids. The ends lost 7 bases at V and 5 bases at J; junction bases unmatched: 8. CDR3 nucleotide sequence: TGTGCCAGCACCAGATCGGGACAGGGTACCGGGGAGCTGTTTTTT. Protein product: CASTRSGQGTGELFF.

This clone was seen a few times. The rearrangement links TRBV7-9 to TRBJ1-3; TRBD1 matches 9 bases. The ends lost 5 bases at V and 2 bases at J; junction bases unmatched: 10. Germline CDR1 reads SEHNR; CDR2 reads FQNEAQ (reference sequence). The CDR3 sequence is 17 residues long. CDR3 residues: CASSRDRVKGPGNTIYF. The CDR3 DNA sequence: TGTGCCAGCAGCCGGGACAGGGTAAAGGGACCTGGAAACACCATATATTTT.

V and J are TRBV9 and TRBJ2-2, with 10 bases fitting TRBD1. Germline values: CDR1 SGDLS, CDR2 YYNGEE. V lost 4 bases to trimming and J lost 4 bases; unmatched junction nucleotides: 4. This CDR3 has 15 amino acids. The CDR3 coding sequence is TGTGCCAGCAGCCCTAGGACAGGGGGCACCGGGGAGCTGTTTTTT. Translation gives CASSPRTGGTGELFF.

V gene TRBV4-3 combines with J gene TRBJ2-7; D is ambiguous. The V end lost 0 bases, the J end lost 8 bases, and 11 bases lay between the germline ends. The CDR3 length is 13 residues. Per germline, CDR1 LGHNA and CDR2 YSLEER. In DNA form, the CDR3 reads TGCGCCAGCAGCCAAGATCGAGGCGCTAAGCAGTACTTC. It specifies CASSQDRGAKQYF.

This sequence joins TRBV20-1 and TRBJ1-5; D uncertain. V was trimmed by 3 bases and J by 6 bases, leaving 9 bases between them. Per germline, CDR1 DFQATT and CDR2 SNEGSKA (reference sequence). The CDR3 loop spans 12 amino acids. CDR3 protein: CSASRGIQPQHF. The CDR3 DNA sequence: TGCAGTGCTAGTAGAGGGATTCAGCCCCAGCATTTT.

The rearrangement uses TRBV3-1 (or the pseudogene TRBV3-2) and TRBJ1-5; a possible D gene is TRBD1 (6 bases). Germline CDR1 is LGHDT and CDR2 is YNNKEL (reference sequence). The CDR3 runs to 14 residues. Trimming left V 1 base short and J 5 bases short, with 9 bases between. The CDR3 DNA sequence: TGTGCCAGCAGCCAAGTTTCAGGGGATCAGCCCCAGCATTTT. This codes for CASSQVSGDQPQHF.

In this sample, this clone turned up a few times. The rearrangement uses TRBV9 and TRBJ2-4, with 11 bases matching TRBD1. The CDR3 extends over 20 amino acids. V trimming: 3 bases; J trimming: 6 bases; junction bases outside the gene matches: 20. The germline gives CDR1 SGDLS, CDR2 YYNGEE. The CDR3 DNA is TGTGCCAGCAGCGGAACGATACCCGGACAGGGGGCAGGGTGGAGAAACATTCAGTACTTC. This translates into CASSGTIPGQGAGWRNIQYF.